Included here is one TCR beta chain sequence, with context. Here immunoSEQ multiplex PCR was the method, and the copy in TCRdb shows in-frame clones only, minus some. The sample shows hundreds of thousands of clones, around 87% of them seen only once. This record comes from a study of blood T cell repertoires in COVID-19. The germline CDR1 and CDR2 sequences are SQVTM and ANQGSEA. The CDR3 runs 12 residues. Trimming at V came to 6 bases and at J to 0 bases, leaving 2 bases not matched to a gene. This clonotype originated in a woman aged 50 to 60 who had recovered from COVID-19. What was sequenced was PBMCs or T cells enriched from blood (not recorded which). V usage is TRBV29-1 and J usage is TRBJ2-7; TRBD1 agrees at 7 bases. CDR3 coding DNA: TGCAGCGTCGGGACAGCCTCCTACGAGCAGTACTTC. It yields the protein CSVGTASYEQYF.